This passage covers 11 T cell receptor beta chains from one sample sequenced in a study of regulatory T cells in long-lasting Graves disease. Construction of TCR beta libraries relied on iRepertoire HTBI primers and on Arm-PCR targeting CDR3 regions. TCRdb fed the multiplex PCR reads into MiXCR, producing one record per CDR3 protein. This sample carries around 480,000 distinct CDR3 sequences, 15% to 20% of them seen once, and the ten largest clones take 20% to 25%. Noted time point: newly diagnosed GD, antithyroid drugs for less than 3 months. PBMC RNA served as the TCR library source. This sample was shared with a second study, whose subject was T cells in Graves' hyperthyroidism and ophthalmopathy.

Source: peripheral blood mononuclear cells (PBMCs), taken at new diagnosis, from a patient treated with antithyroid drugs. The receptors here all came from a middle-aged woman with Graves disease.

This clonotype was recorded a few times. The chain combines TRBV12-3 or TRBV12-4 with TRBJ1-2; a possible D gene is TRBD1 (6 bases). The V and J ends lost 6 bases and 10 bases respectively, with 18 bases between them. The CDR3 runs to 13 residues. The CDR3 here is CASSYPGAVDYTF. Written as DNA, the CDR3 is TGTGCCAGCAGCTACCCAGGGGCGGTAGACTACACCTTC.

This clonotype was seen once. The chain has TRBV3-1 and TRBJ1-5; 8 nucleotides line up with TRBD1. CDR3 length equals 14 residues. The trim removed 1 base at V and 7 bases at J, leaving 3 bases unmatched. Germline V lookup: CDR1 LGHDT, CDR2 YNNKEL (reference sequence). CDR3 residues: CASSQGTGYQPQHF. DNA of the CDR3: TGTGCCAGCAGCCAAGGGACAGGGTACCAGCCCCAGCATTTT.

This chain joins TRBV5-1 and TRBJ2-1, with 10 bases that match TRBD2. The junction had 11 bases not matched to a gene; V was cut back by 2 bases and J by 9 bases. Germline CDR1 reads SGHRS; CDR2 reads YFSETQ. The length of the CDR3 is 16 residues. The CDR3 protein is CASSFPRAGGPGEQFF. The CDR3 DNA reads TGCGCCAGCAGCTTTCCACGAGCGGGGGGGCCGGGTGAGCAGTTCTTC.

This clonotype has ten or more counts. The CDR3 sequence: CATTDNRGRNYEQYF. The DNA for the CDR3 is TGTGCCACCACAGACAACAGGGGAAGGAACTACGAGCAGTACTTC. The V gene is TRBV28, the J gene TRBJ2-7, with 7 bases identical to TRBD1. The CDR3 contains 15 residues. The germline gives CDR1 MDHEN, CDR2 SYDVKM. V was clipped by 10 bases and J by 3 bases; unmatched bases: 15.

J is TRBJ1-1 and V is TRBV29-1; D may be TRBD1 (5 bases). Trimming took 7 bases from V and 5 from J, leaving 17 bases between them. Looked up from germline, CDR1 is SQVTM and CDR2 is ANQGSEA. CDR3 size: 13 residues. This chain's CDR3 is CSAHRQTETEAFF. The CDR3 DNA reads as TGCAGCGCCCACAGACAGACAGAAACTGAAGCTTTCTTT.

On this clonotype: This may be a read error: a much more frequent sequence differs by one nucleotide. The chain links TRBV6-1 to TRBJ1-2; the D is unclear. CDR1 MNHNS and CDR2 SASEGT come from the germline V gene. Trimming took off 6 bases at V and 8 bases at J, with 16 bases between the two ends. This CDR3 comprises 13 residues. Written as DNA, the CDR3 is TGTGCCAGCAGCTCAGGACGGTCCGTCGGCTACACCTTC. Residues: CASSSGRSVGYTF.

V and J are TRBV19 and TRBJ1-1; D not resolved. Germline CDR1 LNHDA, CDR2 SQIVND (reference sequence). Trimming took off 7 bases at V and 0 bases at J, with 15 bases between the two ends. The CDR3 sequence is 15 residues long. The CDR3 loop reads CASMGFHTLNTEAFF. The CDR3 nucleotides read TGTGCCAGTATGGGGTTTCATACTCTGAACACTGAAGCTTTCTTT.

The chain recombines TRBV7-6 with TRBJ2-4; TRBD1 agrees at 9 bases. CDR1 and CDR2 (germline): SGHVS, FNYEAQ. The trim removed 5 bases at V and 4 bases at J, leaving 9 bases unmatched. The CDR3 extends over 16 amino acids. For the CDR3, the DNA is TGTGCCAGCAGCCTTCACGCCGGGACAGGGAAAAACATTCAGTACTTC. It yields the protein CASSLHAGTGKNIQYF.

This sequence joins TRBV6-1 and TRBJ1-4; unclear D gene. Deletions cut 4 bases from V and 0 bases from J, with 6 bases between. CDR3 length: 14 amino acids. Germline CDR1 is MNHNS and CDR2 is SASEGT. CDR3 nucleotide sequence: TGTGCCAGCAGTGTGGTAGCAACTAATGAAAAACTGTTTTTT. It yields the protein CASSVVATNEKLFF.

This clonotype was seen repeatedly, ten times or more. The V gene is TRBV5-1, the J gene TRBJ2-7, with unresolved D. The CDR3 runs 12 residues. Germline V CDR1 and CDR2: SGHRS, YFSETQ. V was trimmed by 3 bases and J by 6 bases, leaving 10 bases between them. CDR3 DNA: TGCGCCAGCAGCTGGGCCGGCGTCGAGCAGTACTTC. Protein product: CASSWAGVEQYF.

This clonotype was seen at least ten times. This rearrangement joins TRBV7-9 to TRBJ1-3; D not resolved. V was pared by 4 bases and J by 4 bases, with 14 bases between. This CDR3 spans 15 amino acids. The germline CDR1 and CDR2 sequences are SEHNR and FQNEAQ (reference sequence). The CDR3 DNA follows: TGTGCCAGCAGCTCCGGGTCCGGGGAAGGAAACACCATATATTTT. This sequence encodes CASSSGSGEGNTIYF.